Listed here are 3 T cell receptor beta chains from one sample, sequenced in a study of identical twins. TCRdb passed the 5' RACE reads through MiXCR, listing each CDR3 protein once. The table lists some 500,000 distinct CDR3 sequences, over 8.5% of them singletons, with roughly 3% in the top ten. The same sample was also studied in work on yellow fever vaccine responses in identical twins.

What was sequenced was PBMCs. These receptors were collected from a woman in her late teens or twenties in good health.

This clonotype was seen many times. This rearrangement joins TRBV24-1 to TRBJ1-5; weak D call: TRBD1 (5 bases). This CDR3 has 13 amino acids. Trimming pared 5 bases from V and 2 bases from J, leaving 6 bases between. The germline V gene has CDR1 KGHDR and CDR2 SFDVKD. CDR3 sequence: CATSVTGNQPQHF. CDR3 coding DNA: TGTGCCACCAGTGTGACAGGCAATCAGCCCCAGCATTTT.

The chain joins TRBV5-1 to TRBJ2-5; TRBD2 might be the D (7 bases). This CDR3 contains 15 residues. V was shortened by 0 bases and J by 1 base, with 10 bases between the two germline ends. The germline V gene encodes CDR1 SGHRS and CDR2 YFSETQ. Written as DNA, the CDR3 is TGCGCCAGCAGCTTGGGGGCGGGGGCCCAAGAGACCCAGTACTTC. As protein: CASSLGAGAQETQYF.

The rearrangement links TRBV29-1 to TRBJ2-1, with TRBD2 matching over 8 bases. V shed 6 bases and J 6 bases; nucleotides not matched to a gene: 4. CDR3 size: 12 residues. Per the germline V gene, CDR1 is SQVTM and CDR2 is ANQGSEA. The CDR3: CSVAGTSNEQFF. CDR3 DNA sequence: TGCAGCGTGGCCGGGACTAGCAATGAGCAGTTCTTC.